The rows below give T cell receptor beta chains drawn from one sample of a study of cytomegalovirus exposure and HLA in healthy donors. Here immunoSEQ multiplex PCR was the method, and the copy in TCRdb shows in-frame clones only, minus some. Here the sample spans around 150,000 clones, more than 75% being singletons. The sequenced sample consisted of PBMCs. These receptors were obtained from a woman in her thirties or forties in good health and CMV-seronegative. The CDR3 runs from the conserved cysteine through the conserved F or W. D genes are given only for firm matches. Clone size appears in some rows only: once, few, many, or a class for an expanded clone.

clone size: .; J gene: TRBJ1-6; V gene: TRBV15; D gene: .; CDR3 DNA: TGTGCCACCAGCAGAGATCAGGGTCCCAATTCACCCCTCCACTTT; CDR3 protein: CATSRDQGPNSPLHF
clone size: .; J gene: TRBJ2-7; V gene: TRBV9; D gene: TRBD2; CDR3 DNA: TGTGCCAGCAGCGTATCGGGGGGGAGCTCCTACGAGCAGTACTTC; CDR3 protein: CASSVSGGSSYEQYF
clone size: .; J gene: TRBJ1-4; V gene: TRBV28; D gene: TRBD1; CDR3 DNA: TGTGCCAGCAGTTTACAACAGGGGACCGGTGAAAAACTGTTTTTT; CDR3 protein: CASSLQQGTGEKLFF
clone size: .; J gene: TRBJ2-7; V gene: TRBV7-8; D gene: .; CDR3 DNA: TGTGCCAGCAGCCCGACAGTTGCCTACGAGCAGTACTTC; CDR3 protein: CASSPTVAYEQYF
clone size: few; J gene: TRBJ2-3; V gene: TRBV2; D gene: TRBD2; CDR3 DNA: TGTGCCAGCAGTGAAACCGGGACTAGCGGCCTGGGTACGCAGTATTTT; CDR3 protein: CASSETGTSGLGTQYF
clone size: .; J gene: TRBJ2-5; V gene: TRBV28; D gene: .; CDR3 DNA: TGTGCCAGCAGGCCCGACAGGACTGGGGAGCAGTACTTC; CDR3 protein: CASRPDRTGEQYF
clone size: .; J gene: TRBJ1-2; V gene: TRBV28; D gene: .; CDR3 DNA: TGTGCCAGTGGAACTTCAGGGGATATCTATGGCTACACCTTC; CDR3 protein: CASGTSGDIYGYTF
clone size: .; J gene: TRBJ2-5; V gene: TRBV27; D gene: .; CDR3 DNA: TGTGCCAGCAGTGCAACCGGGGGAGAGACCCAGTACTTC; CDR3 protein: CASSATGGETQYF
clone size: .; J gene: TRBJ1-2; V gene: TRBV11-3; D gene: .; CDR3 DNA: TGTGCCAGCAGCCCGAGACCCGGACAGCTCCTAAACTATGGCTACACCTTC; CDR3 protein: CASSPRPGQLLNYGYTF
clone size: .; J gene: TRBJ2-7; V gene: TRBV5-4; D gene: TRBD2; CDR3 DNA: TGTGCCAGCAGCTTGGATTCGCGGGGGGGCTACGAGCAGTACTTC; CDR3 protein: CASSLDSRGGYEQYF
clone size: .; J gene: TRBJ1-2; V gene: TRBV28; D gene: .; CDR3 DNA: TGTGCCAGCAGAACAGGGTCCTATGGCTACACCTTC; CDR3 protein: CASRTGSYGYTF
clone size: .; J gene: TRBJ2-1; V gene: TRBV19; D gene: .; CDR3 DNA: TGTGCCAGTAGTATAAGGACTCGAAACAATGAGCAGTTCTTC; CDR3 protein: CASSIRTRNNEQFF
clone size: .; J gene: TRBJ2-1; V gene: TRBV7-9; D gene: TRBD1; CDR3 DNA: TGTGCCAGCAGCCCGGGGACAGGTCGGAGCGGTGAGCAGTTCTTC; CDR3 protein: CASSPGTGRSGEQFF
clone size: few; J gene: TRBJ2-6; V gene: TRBV7-2; D gene: .; CDR3 DNA: TGTGCCAGCAGCTCACTGGGGGCCAACGGCCTGACTTTC; CDR3 protein: CASSSLGANGLTF
clone size: .; J gene: TRBJ2-3; V gene: TRBV19; D gene: .; CDR3 DNA: TGTGCCAGTACTAGCGATCTCCCCCCAGATACGCAGTATTTT; CDR3 protein: CASTSDLPPDTQYF
clone size: few; J gene: TRBJ2-5; V gene: TRBV6-1; D gene: .; CDR3 DNA: TGTGCCAGCAATGACGGCCTGAGGAAAGAGACCCAGTACTTC; CDR3 protein: CASNDGLRKETQYF
clone size: .; J gene: TRBJ2-7; V gene: TRBV11-2; D gene: TRBD2; CDR3 DNA: TGTGCCAGCAGCGATCAGCGGGGTTCTTCCTACGAGCAGTACTTC; CDR3 protein: CASSDQRGSSYEQYF